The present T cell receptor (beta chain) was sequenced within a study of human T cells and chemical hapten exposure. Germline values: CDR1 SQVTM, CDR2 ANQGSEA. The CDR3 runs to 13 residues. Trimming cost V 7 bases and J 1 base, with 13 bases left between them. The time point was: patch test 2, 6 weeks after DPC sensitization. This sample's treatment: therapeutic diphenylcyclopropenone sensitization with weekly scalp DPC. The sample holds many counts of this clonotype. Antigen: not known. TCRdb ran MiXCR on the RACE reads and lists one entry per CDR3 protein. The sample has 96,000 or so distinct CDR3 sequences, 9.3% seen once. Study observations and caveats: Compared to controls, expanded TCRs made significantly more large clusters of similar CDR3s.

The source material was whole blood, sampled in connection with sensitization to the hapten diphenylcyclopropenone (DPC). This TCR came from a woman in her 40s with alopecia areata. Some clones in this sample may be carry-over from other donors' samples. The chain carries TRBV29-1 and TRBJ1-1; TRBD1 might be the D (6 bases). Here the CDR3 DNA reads TGCAGCGCAGGACAGACCGGGAACACTGAAGCTTTCTTT. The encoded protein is CSAGQTGNTEAFF. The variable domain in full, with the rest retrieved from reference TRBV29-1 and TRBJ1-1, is SAVISQKPSRDICQRGTSLTIQCQVDSQVTMMFWYRQQPGQSLTLIATANQGSEATYESGFVIDKFPISRPNLTFSTLTVSNMSPEDSSIYLCSAGQTGNTEAFFGQGTRLTVV.